This T cell receptor (beta chain) was sequenced for a study of response to subunit inactivated influenza vaccine. This clonotype has at least ten counts. From the RT-PCR reads, TCRdb called clonotypes with MiXCR, one entry per CDR3 protein. The table records 650,000 to 800,000 distinct CDR3 sequences, less than 20% of them present only once. The TCR was taken from a man aged 50-60 years who received an inactivated influenza vaccine. The input for sequencing was PBMCs from blood, taken approximately 5 days after vaccination.

This chain's CDR3 is CASSQMGTSGNTIYF. For the CDR3, the DNA is TGTGCCAGCAGCCAAATGGGAACTTCTGGAAACACCATATATTTT. The chain employs TRBV16 and TRBJ1-3; no reliable D call. Trimming removed 2 bases from V and 1 base from J, with 9 bases in between. Germline CDR1 is KGHSY and CDR2 is FQNENV. The CDR3 is 15 amino acids.